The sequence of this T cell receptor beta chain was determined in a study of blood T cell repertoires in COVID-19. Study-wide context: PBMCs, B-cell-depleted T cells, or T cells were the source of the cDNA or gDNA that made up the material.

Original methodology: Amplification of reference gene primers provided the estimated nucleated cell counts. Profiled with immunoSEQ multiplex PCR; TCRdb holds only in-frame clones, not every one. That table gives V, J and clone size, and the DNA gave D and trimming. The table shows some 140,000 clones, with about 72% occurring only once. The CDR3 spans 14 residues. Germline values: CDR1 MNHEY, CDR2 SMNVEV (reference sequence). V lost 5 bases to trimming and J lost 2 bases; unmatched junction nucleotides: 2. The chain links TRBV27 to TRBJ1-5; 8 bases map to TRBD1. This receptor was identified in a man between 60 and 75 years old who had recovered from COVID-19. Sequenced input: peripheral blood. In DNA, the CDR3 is TGTGCCAGCAGTCCGGACAGGGGCAATCAGCCCCAGCATTTT. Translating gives CASSPDRGNQPQHF.